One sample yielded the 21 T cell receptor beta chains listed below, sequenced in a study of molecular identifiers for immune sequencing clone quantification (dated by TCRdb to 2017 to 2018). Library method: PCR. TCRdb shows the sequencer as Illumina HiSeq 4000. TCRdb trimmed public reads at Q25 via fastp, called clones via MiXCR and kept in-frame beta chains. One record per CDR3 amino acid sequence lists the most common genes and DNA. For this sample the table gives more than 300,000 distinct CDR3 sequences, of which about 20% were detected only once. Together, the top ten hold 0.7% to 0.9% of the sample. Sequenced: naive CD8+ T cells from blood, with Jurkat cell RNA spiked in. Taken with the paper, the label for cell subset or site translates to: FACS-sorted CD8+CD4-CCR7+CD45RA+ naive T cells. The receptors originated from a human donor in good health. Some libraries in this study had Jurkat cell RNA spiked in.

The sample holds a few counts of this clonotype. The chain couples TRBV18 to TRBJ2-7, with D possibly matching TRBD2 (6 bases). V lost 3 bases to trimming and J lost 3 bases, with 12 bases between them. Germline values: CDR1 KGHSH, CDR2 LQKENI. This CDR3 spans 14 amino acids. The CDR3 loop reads CASSPSGDFYEQYF. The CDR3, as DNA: TGTGCCAGCTCACCGTCGGGGGATTTCTACGAGCAGTACTTC.

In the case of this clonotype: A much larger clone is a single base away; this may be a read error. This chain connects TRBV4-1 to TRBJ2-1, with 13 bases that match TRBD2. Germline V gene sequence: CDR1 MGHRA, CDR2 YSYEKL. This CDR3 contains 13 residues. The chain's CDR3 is CARSQTRTSGGFF. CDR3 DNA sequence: TGCGCCAGGAGCCAAACTAGGACTAGCGGGGGTTTCTTC.

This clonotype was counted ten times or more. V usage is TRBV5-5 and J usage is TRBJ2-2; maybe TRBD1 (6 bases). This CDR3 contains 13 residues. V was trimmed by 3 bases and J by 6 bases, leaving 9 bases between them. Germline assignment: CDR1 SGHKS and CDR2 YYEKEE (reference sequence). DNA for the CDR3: TGTGCCAGCAGCTCACAGGGTCCCGGGGAGCTGTTTTTT. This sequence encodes CASSSQGPGELFF.

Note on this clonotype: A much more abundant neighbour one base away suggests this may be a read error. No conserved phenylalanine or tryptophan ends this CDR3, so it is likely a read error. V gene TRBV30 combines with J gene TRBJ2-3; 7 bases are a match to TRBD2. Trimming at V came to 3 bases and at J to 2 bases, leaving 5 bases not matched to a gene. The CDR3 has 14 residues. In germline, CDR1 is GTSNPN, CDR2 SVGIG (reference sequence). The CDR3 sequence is CAWSSGMTTDTQYL. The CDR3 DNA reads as TGTGCCTGGAGCAGCGGGATGACCACAGATACGCAGTATCTT.

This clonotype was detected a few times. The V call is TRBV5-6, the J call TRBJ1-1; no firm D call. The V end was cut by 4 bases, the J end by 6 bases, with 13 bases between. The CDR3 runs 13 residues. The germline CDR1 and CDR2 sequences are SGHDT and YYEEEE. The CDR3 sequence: CASSDPKRAEAFF. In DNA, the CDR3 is TGTGCCAGCAGCGATCCCAAACGGGCTGAAGCTTTCTTT.

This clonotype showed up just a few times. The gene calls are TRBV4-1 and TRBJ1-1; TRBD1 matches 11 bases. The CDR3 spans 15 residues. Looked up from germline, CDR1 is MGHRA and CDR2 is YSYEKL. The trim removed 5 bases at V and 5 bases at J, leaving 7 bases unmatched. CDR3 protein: CASSARDRGITEAFF. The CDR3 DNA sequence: TGCGCCAGCAGCGCCAGGGACAGGGGGATTACTGAAGCTTTCTTT.

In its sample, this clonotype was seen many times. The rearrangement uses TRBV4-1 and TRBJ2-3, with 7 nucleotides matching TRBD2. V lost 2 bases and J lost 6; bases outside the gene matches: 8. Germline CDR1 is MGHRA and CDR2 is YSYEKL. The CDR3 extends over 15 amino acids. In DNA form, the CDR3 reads TGCGCCAGCAGCCAAATAGGTCGGGGGGACGATACGCAGTATTTT. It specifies CASSQIGRGDDTQYF.

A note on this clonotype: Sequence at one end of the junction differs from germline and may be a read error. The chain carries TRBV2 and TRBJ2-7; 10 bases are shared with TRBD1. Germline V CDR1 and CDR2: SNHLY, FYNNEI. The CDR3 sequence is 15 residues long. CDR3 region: CASSDRDRGFGEQCF. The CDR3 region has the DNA TGTGCCAGCAGCGACCGGGACAGGGGTTTTGGCGAGCAGTGCTTC.

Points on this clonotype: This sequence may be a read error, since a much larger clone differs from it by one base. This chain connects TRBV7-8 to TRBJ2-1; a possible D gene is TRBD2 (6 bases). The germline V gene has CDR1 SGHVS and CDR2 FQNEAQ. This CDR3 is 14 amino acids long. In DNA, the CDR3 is TGTGCCAGCAGCTTACGGAGGGATGGAAATGAGCAGCTCTTC. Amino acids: CASSLRRDGNEQLF.

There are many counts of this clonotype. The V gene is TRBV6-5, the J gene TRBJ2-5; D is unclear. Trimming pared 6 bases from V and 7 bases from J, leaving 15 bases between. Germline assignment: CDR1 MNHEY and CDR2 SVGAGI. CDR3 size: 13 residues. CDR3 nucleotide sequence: TGTGCCAGCAGAAAACGAGGTGGTTGGACCCAGTACTTC. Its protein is CASRKRGGWTQYF.

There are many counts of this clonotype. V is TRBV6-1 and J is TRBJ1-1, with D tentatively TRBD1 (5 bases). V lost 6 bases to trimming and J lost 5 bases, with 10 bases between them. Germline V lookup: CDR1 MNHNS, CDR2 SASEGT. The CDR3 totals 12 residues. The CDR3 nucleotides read TGTGCCAGCAGGTTACAGGCTACTGAAGCTTTCTTT. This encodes CASRLQATEAFF.

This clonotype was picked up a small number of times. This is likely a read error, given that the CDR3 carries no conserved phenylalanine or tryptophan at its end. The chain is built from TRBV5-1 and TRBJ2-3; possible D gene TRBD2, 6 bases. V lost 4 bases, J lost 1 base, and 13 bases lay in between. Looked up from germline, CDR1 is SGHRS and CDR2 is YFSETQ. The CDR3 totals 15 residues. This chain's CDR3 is CASSPGWGGTDTQYL. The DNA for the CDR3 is TGCGCCAGCAGCCCCGGCTGGGGGGGCACAGATACGCAGTATCTT.

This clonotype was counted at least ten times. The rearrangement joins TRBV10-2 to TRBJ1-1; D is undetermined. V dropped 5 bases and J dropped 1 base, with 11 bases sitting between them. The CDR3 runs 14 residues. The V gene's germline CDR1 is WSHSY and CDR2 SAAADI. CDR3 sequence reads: CASSRKGANTEAFF. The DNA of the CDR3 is TGCGCCAGCAGTAGGAAAGGCGCGAACACTGAAGCTTTCTTT.

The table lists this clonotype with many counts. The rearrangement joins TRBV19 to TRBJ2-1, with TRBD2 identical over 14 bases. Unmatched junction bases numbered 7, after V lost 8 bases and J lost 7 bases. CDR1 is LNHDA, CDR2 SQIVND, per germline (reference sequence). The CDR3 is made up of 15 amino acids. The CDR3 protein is CASFPTSGRANEQFF. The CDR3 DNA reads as TGTGCCAGTTTCCCGACTAGCGGGAGGGCGAATGAGCAGTTCTTC.

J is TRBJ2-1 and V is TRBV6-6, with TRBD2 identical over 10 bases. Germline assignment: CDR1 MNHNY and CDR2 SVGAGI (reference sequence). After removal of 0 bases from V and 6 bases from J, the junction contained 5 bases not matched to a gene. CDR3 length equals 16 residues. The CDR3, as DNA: TGTGCCAGCAGTTACTCAGTACTAGCGGGAAGCAATGAGCAGTTCTTC. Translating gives CASSYSVLAGSNEQFF.

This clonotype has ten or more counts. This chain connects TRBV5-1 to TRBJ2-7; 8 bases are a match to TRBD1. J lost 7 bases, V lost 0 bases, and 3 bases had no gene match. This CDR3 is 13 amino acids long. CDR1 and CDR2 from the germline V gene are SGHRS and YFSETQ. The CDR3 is CASSLGTGLEQYF. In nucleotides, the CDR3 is TGCGCCAGCAGCTTGGGGACAGGGCTGGAGCAGTACTTC.

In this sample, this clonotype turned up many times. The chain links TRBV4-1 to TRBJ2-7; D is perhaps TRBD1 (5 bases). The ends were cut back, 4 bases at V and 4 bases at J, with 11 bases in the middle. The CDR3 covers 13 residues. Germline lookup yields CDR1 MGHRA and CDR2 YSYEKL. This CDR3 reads CASSPREGYEQYF. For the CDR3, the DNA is TGCGCCAGCAGCCCCAGGGAAGGATACGAGCAGTACTTC.

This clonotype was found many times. The CDR3 protein is CSARPWGSDVTGELFF. In DNA form, the CDR3 reads TGCAGTGCTAGACCCTGGGGTAGCGATGTCACCGGGGAGCTGTTTTTT. The rearrangement joins TRBV20-1 to TRBJ2-2; tentative D call: TRBD2 (5 bases). Germline V lookup: CDR1 DFQATT, CDR2 SNEGSKA (reference sequence). Trimming stripped 2 bases from V and 4 bases from J, with 17 bases between. The CDR3 contains 16 residues.

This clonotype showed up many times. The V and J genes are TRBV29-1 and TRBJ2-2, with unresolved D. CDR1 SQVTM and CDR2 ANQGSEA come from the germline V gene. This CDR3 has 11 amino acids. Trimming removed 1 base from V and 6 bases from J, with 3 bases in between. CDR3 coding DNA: TGCAGCGTTGAAGTGGCCGGGGAGCTGTTTTTT. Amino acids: CSVEVAGELFF.

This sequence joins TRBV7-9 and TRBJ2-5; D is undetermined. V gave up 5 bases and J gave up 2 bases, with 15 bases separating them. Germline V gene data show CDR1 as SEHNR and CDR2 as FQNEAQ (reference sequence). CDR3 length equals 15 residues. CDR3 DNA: TGTGCCAGCAGCAGCAGTGGGGAAAAACAAGAGACCCAGTACTTC. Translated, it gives CASSSSGEKQETQYF.

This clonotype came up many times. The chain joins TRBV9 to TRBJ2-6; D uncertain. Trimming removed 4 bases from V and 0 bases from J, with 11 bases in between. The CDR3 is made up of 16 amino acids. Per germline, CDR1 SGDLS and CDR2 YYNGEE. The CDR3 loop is CASSPEHNSGANVLTF. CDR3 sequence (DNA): TGTGCCAGCAGCCCCGAACATAACTCTGGGGCCAACGTCCTGACTTTC.